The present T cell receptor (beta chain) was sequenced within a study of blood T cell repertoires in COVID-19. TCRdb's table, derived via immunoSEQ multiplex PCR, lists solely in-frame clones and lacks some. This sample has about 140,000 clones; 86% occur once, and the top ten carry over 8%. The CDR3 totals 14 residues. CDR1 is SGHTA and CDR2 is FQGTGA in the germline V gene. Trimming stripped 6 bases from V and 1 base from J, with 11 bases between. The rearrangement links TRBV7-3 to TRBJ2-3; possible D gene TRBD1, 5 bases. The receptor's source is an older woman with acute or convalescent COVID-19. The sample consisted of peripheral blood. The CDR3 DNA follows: TGTGCCAGCAGTCCCCAAGGGGGCACAGATACGCAGTATTTT. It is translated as CASSPQGGTDTQYF.